One sample yielded the 30 T cell receptor beta chains listed below, sequenced in a study of monozygotic twins with cystic fibrosis. Using immunoSEQ multiplex PCR, the repertoire was profiled, and TCRdb retains in-frame clones only, with some absent. Of approximately 15,000 clones in the sample, roughly 93% were seen once. Sequencing was performed on blood. The origin of the receptors is a girl aged 2-10 years with cystic fibrosis.

This clone was seen a single time. DNA of the CDR3: TGTGCCAGTAGTATCGAACCTGCCGGGGAGCTGTTTTTT. Protein product: CASSIEPAGELFF. This rearrangement joins TRBV19 to TRBJ2-2; D ambiguous. The CDR3 runs to 13 residues. Trimming cost V 3 bases and J 6 bases, with 8 bases left between them. Germline lookup yields CDR1 LNHDA and CDR2 SQIVND (reference sequence).

The chain is built from TRBV2 and TRBJ1-5, with D perhaps TRBD1 (5 bases). From germline, CDR1 is SNHLY and CDR2 FYNNEI. The CDR3 runs to 15 residues. The germline V and J ends were trimmed by 1 base and 0 bases, with 7 bases remaining between them. The CDR3 nucleotides are TGTGCCAGCAGTGAAGGAGGGGTTAGCAATCAGCCCCAGCATTTT. Amino acid sequence: CASSEGGVSNQPQHF.

The chain has TRBV5-1 and TRBJ2-7; 7 nucleotides align to TRBD1. CDR1 and CDR2 (germline): SGHRS, YFSETQ. After removal of 4 bases from V and 4 bases from J, the junction contained 11 bases not matched to a gene. The CDR3 spans 15 residues. The CDR3 here is CASSPREGAGYEQYF. For the CDR3, the DNA is TGCGCCAGCAGCCCCAGAGAGGGGGCTGGATACGAGCAGTACTTC. Together with reference TRBV5-1 and TRBJ2-7, the CDR3 gives the full variable domain: KAGVTQTPRYLIKTRGQQVTLSCSPISGHRSVSWYQQTPGQGLQFLFEYFSETQRNKGNFPGRFSGRQFSNSRSEMNVSTLELGDSALYLCASSPREGAGYEQYFGPGTRLTVT.

The V gene is TRBV5-5, the J gene TRBJ2-3; TRBD2 matches 10 bases. Germline assignment: CDR1 SGHKS and CDR2 YYEKEE (reference sequence). The CDR3 is made up of 16 amino acids. The J segment lost 4 bases and the V segment lost 0 bases, leaving 5 bases of the junction unmatched. The CDR3 loop is CASSLVAGGTADTQYF. The CDR3 bases are TGTGCCAGCAGCTTGGTAGCGGGAGGTACGGCAGATACGCAGTATTTT.

This clone was counted once. The chain employs TRBV7-2 and TRBJ1-2; D not resolved. The germline V gene encodes CDR1 SGHTA and CDR2 FQGNSA. The length of the CDR3 is 15 residues. V was trimmed by 0 bases and J by 4 bases, leaving 12 bases between them. The CDR3 bases are TGTGCCAGCAGCTTAGCCGGGGTAGGTGGCTATGGCTACACCTTC. This gives the protein CASSLAGVGGYGYTF.

The gene calls are TRBV4-3 and TRBJ2-7, with 7 positions matching TRBD2. The V gene end was trimmed by 4 bases and the J gene end by 5 bases; junction bases not matched to a gene: 14. This CDR3 has 16 residues. Germline CDR1 is LGHNA and CDR2 is YSLEER. The CDR3 coding sequence is TGCGCCAGCAGCCCCACAAACGGCGGGAGAGGTGACGAGCAGTACTTC. This encodes CASSPTNGGRGDEQYF.

V gene TRBV27 combines with J gene TRBJ2-7; a weak D match, TRBD1 (6 bases). Germline loops: CDR1 MNHEY, CDR2 SMNVEV (reference sequence). V was cut by 3 bases and J by 3 bases, with 9 bases left in between. The CDR3 covers 13 residues. The CDR3: CASSFQGNYEQYF. The CDR3 DNA is TGTGCCAGCAGTTTTCAGGGGAACTACGAGCAGTACTTC.

The chain couples TRBV27 to TRBJ2-7; no definite D call. V lost 5 bases and J 3 bases, leaving 11 bases between the germline ends. CDR3 length: 13 amino acids. Germline lookup yields CDR1 MNHEY and CDR2 SMNVEV (reference sequence). The CDR3 nucleotides are TGTGCCAGCAGTCCTAAGGGTAACTACGAGCAGTACTTC. Protein product: CASSPKGNYEQYF.

This clone qualifies as large. The J gene is TRBJ1-2, the V gene TRBV18; D possibly corresponds to TRBD1 (6 bases). The CDR3 totals 15 residues. Germline CDR1 reads KGHSH; CDR2 reads LQKENI. The V end was cut by 1 base, the J end by 3 bases, with 12 bases between. The CDR3 reads CASSPLAGDDYGYTF. CDR3 nucleotide sequence: TGTGCCAGCTCACCACTGGCAGGGGATGACTATGGCTACACCTTC.

V is TRBV19 and J is TRBJ1-5; 7 positions agree with TRBD1. Looked up from germline, CDR1 is LNHDA and CDR2 is SQIVND (reference sequence). This CDR3 region has 13 residues. V lost 2 bases, J lost 7 bases, and 2 bases stayed unmatched. CDR3 region: CASSIRDSQPQHF. The CDR3 nucleotides read TGTGCCAGTAGTATAAGGGACAGCCAGCCCCAGCATTTT.

This chain uses TRBV2 with TRBJ2-7; tentatively, D is TRBD1 or TRBD2 (5 bases each). From germline, CDR1 is SNHLY and CDR2 FYNNEI. The CDR3 extends over 14 amino acids. Between the trimmed V and J ends, which lost 3 bases and 6 bases, there was a span of 15 bases. Here the CDR3 reads CASSEQGELGEQYF. The CDR3 DNA follows: TGTGCCAGCAGTGAGCAAGGGGAGTTGGGCGAGCAGTACTTC.

This sequence joins TRBV5-4 and TRBJ2-1, with D unclear. The germline CDR1 and CDR2 sequences are SGHNT and YYREEE (reference sequence). Trimming removed 0 bases from V and 0 bases from J, with 10 bases in between. CDR3 length: 16 amino acids. The CDR3, as DNA: TGTGCCAGCAGCTTGGATACGGGCCGCTCCTACAATGAGCAGTTCTTC. Translating it yields CASSLDTGRSYNEQFF. The full variable domain, in which reference TRBV5-4 and TRBJ2-1 provide the parts outside the CDR3, is ETGVTQSPTHLIKTRGQQVTLRCSSQSGHNTVSWYQQALGQGPQFIFQYYREEENGRGNFPPRFSGLQFPNYSSELNVNALELDDSALYLCASSLDTGRSYNEQFFGPGTRLTVL.

This clone appeared a single time. The V and J genes are TRBV5-1 and TRBJ1-5; D remains ambiguous. The V end lost 0 bases, the J end lost 2 bases, and 9 bases lay between the germline ends. CDR3 length: 15 amino acids. In germline, CDR1 is SGHRS, CDR2 YFSETQ. In nucleotides, the CDR3 is TGCGCCAGCAGCTTGGGGACTACGGGCAATCAGCCCCAGCATTTT. It is translated as CASSLGTTGNQPQHF.

The CDR3 reads CASSLGTSDQETQYF. Here the CDR3 DNA reads TGTGCCAGCAGCTTAGGGACTAGCGACCAAGAGACCCAGTACTTC. This chain links TRBV5-4 with TRBJ2-5, with 10 nucleotides matching TRBD2. The CDR3 is made up of 15 amino acids. V gave up 2 bases and J gave up 0 bases; unmatched junction bases: 1. The V gene's germline CDR1 is SGHNT and CDR2 YYREEE (reference sequence).

This chain joins TRBV18 and TRBJ1-5; a weak D match, TRBD1 (6 bases). Per germline, CDR1 KGHSH and CDR2 LQKENI. V was clipped by 3 bases and J by 2 bases, with 14 bases between them. CDR3 length: 16 residues. The CDR3 bases are TGTGCCAGCTCACCTCGGGGGCGGGGAGGCAATCAGCCCCAGCATTTT. Translating it yields CASSPRGRGGNQPQHF.

This chain connects TRBV29-1 to TRBJ2-5; D tentatively fits TRBD1 or TRBD2 (5 bases each). Germline V gene data show CDR1 as SQVTM and CDR2 as ANQGSEA. The CDR3 has 12 amino acids. Trimming took off 6 bases at V and 4 bases at J, with 12 bases between the two ends. CDR3 sequence reads: CSVRPGTETQYF. In DNA, the CDR3 is TGCAGCGTCCGTCCGGGGACAGAGACCCAGTACTTC.

The CDR3 DNA reads as TGTGCCAGCAGTGTTGGCAGGGTCATACACAATGAGCAGTTCTTC. This sequence encodes CASSVGRVIHNEQFF. The genes are TRBV2 and TRBJ2-1; maybe TRBD1 (5 bases). This CDR3 is 15 amino acids long. Germline V lookup: CDR1 SNHLY, CDR2 FYNNEI. Trimming removed 4 bases at V and 5 bases at J, with 15 bases between.

V gene TRBV18 combines with J gene TRBJ2-5; D unclear. This CDR3 is built from 12 residues. The V end lost 6 bases, the J end lost 3 bases, and 8 bases lay between the germline ends. CDR1 and CDR2 (germline): KGHSH, LQKENI. The CDR3: CASSPKEETQYF. CDR3 nucleotide sequence: TGTGCCAGCTCCCCCAAAGAAGAGACCCAGTACTTC.

The V call is TRBV14, the J call TRBJ2-7; D may be TRBD2 (6 bases). Trimming shortened V by 6 bases and J by 0 bases, and 12 bases separated the two germline ends. This CDR3 comprises 14 residues. Germline CDR1 is SGHDN and CDR2 is FVKESK. Here the CDR3 DNA reads TGTGCCAGCAGTTTTGGAGGGAGCTCCTACGAGCAGTACTTC. It translates to CASSFGGSSYEQYF.

The rearrangement links TRBV7-2 to TRBJ1-2; D is possibly TRBD1 (5 bases). This CDR3 has 15 residues. Germline CDR1 is SGHTA and CDR2 is FQGNSA. V was clipped by 1 base and J by 1 base, with 10 bases between them. CDR3 DNA sequence: TGTGCCAGCAGCTTAGGAGGGGCGAGTAACTATGGCTACACCTTC. It codes for CASSLGGASNYGYTF.

The chain carries TRBV21-1 and TRBJ2-1. TRBV21-1 represents a pseudogene. The CDR3 extends over 14 amino acids. This CDR3 reads CASSNIGPYNEQFF. The CDR3 nucleotides are TGTGCCAGCAGCAATATCGGGCCCTACAATGAGCAGTTCTTC.

The gene calls are TRBV9 and TRBJ2-3, with 15 nucleotides matching TRBD2. There are 16 residues in the CDR3. CDR1 and CDR2 (germline): SGDLS, YYNGEE. The V segment lost 3 bases and the J segment 7 bases; nucleotides outside the gene matches: 6. DNA for the CDR3: TGTGCCAGCAGCGGGGGACTAGCGGGAGGACTAAATACGCAGTATTTT. It codes for CASSGGLAGGLNTQYF.

The rearrangement uses TRBV7-6 and TRBJ2-7; 8 bases line up with TRBD1. The CDR3 sequence is 13 residues long. Germline assignment: CDR1 SGHVS and CDR2 FNYEAQ. V was pared by 1 base and J by 7 bases, with 3 bases of the junction left unmatched. The CDR3 nucleotides read TGTGCCAGCAGCTTAGGGGGACAGGCAGAGCAGTACTTC. Translating it yields CASSLGGQAEQYF.

The genes are TRBV6-1 and TRBJ2-7, with D possibly called TRBD1 or TRBD2 (5 bases each). The CDR3 contains 13 residues. V lost 5 bases to trimming and J lost 0 bases, with 8 bases between them. Germline CDR1 and CDR2: MNHNS and SASEGT. CDR3 amino acids: CASSRDHSYEQYF. The CDR3 region has the DNA TGTGCCAGCAGTCGGGACCACTCCTACGAGCAGTACTTC.

The chain couples TRBV27 to TRBJ2-7; 7 bases agree with TRBD1. CDR3 length: 15 residues. The trim removed 6 bases at V and 0 bases at J, leaving 8 bases unmatched. Germline V CDR1 and CDR2: MNHEY, SMNVEV (reference sequence). The CDR3: CASSPVGTDSYEQYF. The CDR3 bases are TGTGCCAGCAGCCCCGTGGGGACAGACTCCTACGAGCAGTACTTC.

This sequence joins TRBV11-3 and TRBJ2-1; no clear D. Germline assignment: CDR1 SGHNT and CDR2 YENEEA. V lost 5 bases to trimming and J lost 10 bases, with 9 bases between them. CDR3 length equals 11 residues. The CDR3 bases are TGTGCCAGCAGCATAAGCGTCGAGCAGTTCTTC. Its translation is CASSISVEQFF.

The chain has TRBV20-1 and TRBJ2-3; no reliable D call. The germline V gene has CDR1 DFQATT and CDR2 SNEGSKA (reference sequence). The CDR3 is made up of 11 amino acids. Trimming shortened V by 3 bases and J by 2 bases, and 3 bases separated the two germline ends. This CDR3 reads CSASSTDTQYF. The DNA of the CDR3 is TGCAGTGCTAGCTCCACAGATACGCAGTATTTT.

This clone was detected a few times. The chain links TRBV18 to TRBJ1-5, with 8 bases fitting TRBD1. With 6 bases clipped from V and 6 bases from J, the junction kept 7 bases outside the gene matches. The V gene's germline CDR1 is KGHSH and CDR2 LQKENI. The CDR3 consists of 14 residues. The CDR3 sequence is CASSRDRTGQPQHF. CDR3 in DNA: TGTGCCAGCTCGAGGGACAGGACGGGTCAGCCCCAGCATTTT. The whole variable domain, filled in from reference TRBV18 and TRBJ1-5, reads NAGVMQNPRHLVRRRGQEARLRCSPMKGHSHVYWYRQLPEEGLKFMVYLQKENIIDESGMPKERFSAEFPKEGPSILRIQQVVRGDSAAYFCASSRDRTGQPQHFGDGTRLSIL.

The chain has TRBV9 and TRBJ2-1, with 11 bases fitting TRBD2. This CDR3 contains 14 residues. V was pared by 4 bases and J by 3 bases, with 0 bases of the junction left unmatched. Per the germline V gene, CDR1 is SGDLS and CDR2 is YYNGEE. CDR3: CASSTSGSYNEQFF. The DNA of the CDR3 is TGTGCCAGCAGCACTAGCGGGAGCTACAATGAGCAGTTCTTC.

The gene calls are TRBV28 and TRBJ2-7, with D possibly being TRBD1 (6 bases). V gave up 6 bases and J gave up 3 bases, with 18 bases separating them. The CDR3 has 15 amino acids. Looked up from germline, CDR1 is MDHEN and CDR2 is SYDVKM. The CDR3 DNA reads as TGTGCCAGCAGGGCCCGTTGGGACATCTACTACGAGCAGTACTTC. It yields the protein CASRARWDIYYEQYF.